This T cell receptor beta chain originates from a study of T cell responses to AZD1222 COVID-19 vaccine. As for the study in general: Both about-4-week and about-12-week second-dose recipients were combined.

The CDR3 loop spans 15 amino acids. CDR1 and CDR2 from the germline V gene are KGHSH and LQKENI. Trimming cost V 6 bases and J 1 base; bases outside gene matches: 8. Generated by immunoSEQ multiplex PCR, the TCRdb table keeps only in-frame clones and is missing some. Seen here are about 97,000 clones, roughly 84% observed once, and the top ten hold more than 15%. Regarding this clone: The target antigen is unknown.

Study-level results: A rise in Spike-specific TCR breadth and depth followed two AZD1222 doses.

The gene calls are TRBV18 and TRBJ1-1, with 7 nucleotides matching TRBD1. Sequencing was performed on peripheral blood, taken on day 0 of AZD1222 vaccination. The sequence was obtained from an adult in good health. CDR3 in amino acids: CASSLRTGRNTEAFF. The CDR3 nucleotides read TGTGCCAGCTCTCTGAGGACAGGTCGGAACACTGAAGCTTTCTTT.